This T cell receptor (beta chain) was identified during a study of beta chain features in type 1 diabetes. The CDR3 sequence is 13 residues long. V lost 2 bases, J lost 16 bases, and 18 bases lay in between. Germline V lookup: CDR1 SGHDN, CDR2 FVKESK. By way of CD45RO/CCR7/CD25/CD127/CD95/CD27, the CD4+ regulatory, stem cell-like memory, central memory and naive cells were sorted. Findings and limits, study-wide: Type 1 diabetes patients showed a moderate but significant shortening of TCRB CDR3s in all four CD4+ subsets. Patients' naive, central memory and regulatory TCRB repertoires appeared more alike than those of healthy donors. A potential PCR bias toward shorter templates would be equal in patient and control samples. There were fewer insertions and more deletions at the VDJ junctions of type 1 diabetes patients.

In its sample, this clone was seen many times. The target antigen is unknown. Expressed TCRB transcripts got sequenced, as all isolated RNA was reverse transcribed. Assay used: immunoSEQ multiplex PCR; TCRdb lists only in-frame clones, some missing. The table shows roughly 350,000 clones, with around 9.6% occurring only once. The sample comprised central memory CD4+ T cells from blood. V and J are TRBV14 and TRBJ2-1; D assignment may be TRBD1 or TRBD2 (6 bases each). The sequence derives from a man aged 25 to 40 with type 1 diabetes. The chain's CDR3 is CASSQTQSGGKFF. The CDR3 coding sequence is TGTGCCAGCAGCCAAACCCAGTCCGGGGGCAAATTCTTC.